This is a list of T cell receptor beta chains from one sample in a study of cytomegalovirus exposure and HLA in healthy donors. The repertoire was sequenced with immunoSEQ multiplex PCR; TCRdb's copy has only in-frame clones and lacks some. Here the sample spans 100,000 or so clones, roughly four fifths being singletons. The sequenced material came from PBMCs. The receptors shown here come from a young man in good health and CMV-seropositive. The conserved cysteine and the conserved F or W are not part of the CDR3 here.

TRBV5-1	TRBJ1-5	ASSPVPLQGAGGNQPQH
TRBV18	TRBJ1-4	ASSQGAANEKLF
TRBV19	TRBJ1-1	ASRHRGWRGTEAF
TRBV10-1	TRBJ2-1	ASSSGGSSGVYNEQF
TRBV6-6	TRBJ2-7	ASSTRGGSYEQY
TRBV5-1	TRBJ1-3	ASTRETGNTIY
TRBV11-2	TRBJ1-5	ASSWGAGRDQPQH
TRBV6-5	TRBJ1-1	ASSYSTGGRGEAF
TRBV7-9	TRBJ2-3	ASSLEQGASDTQY
TRBV11-3	TRBJ2-3	ASSLDTSTDTQY
TRBV7-6	TRBJ2-6	ASTQAGRNSGANVLT
TRBV2	TRBJ1-2	ASSGPGQGHGYT
TRBV28	TRBJ2-1	ASSLTAMREF
TRBV30	NA	AWSVGVNKAYEQY
TRBV6-1	TRBJ1-3	ASWTYSGNTIY
TRBV5-5	TRBJ1-5	ASSLAAGREQPQH
TRBV7-7	TRBJ2-1	ASSLFPFAGGEGNEQF
TRBV6-6	TRBJ2-1	ASSSLGGLAGQQF
TRBV2	TRBJ1-1	ASRSSLATEAF
TRBV2	TRBJ2-1	ASSVLPLRLNYNEQF
TRBV6-1	TRBJ1-6	ASSEFGHAVDSPLH
TRBV5-1	TRBJ2-7	ASRGALYEQY
TRBV7-9	TRBJ2-1	SSSLGVAGGHNEQF
TRBV5-1	TRBJ1-2	ASSWEADTNYGYT
TRBV7-2	TRBJ1-2	ASSRIGQAYGYT
TRBV27	TRBJ2-3	ASGPGLAISSTDTQY
TRBV7-9	TRBJ2-1	ASSGSSRMYEQF
TRBV5-1	TRBJ1-4	ASRSRGLTNEKLF
TRBV6-5	TRBJ2-7	ASRGGVAIMQY
TRBV7-9	TRBJ2-5	ASTPLGGTEETQY
TRBV9	TRBJ2-4	ASSDREGLAKNIQY
TRBV11-1	TRBJ2-5	ASSPLPGQGPQETQY